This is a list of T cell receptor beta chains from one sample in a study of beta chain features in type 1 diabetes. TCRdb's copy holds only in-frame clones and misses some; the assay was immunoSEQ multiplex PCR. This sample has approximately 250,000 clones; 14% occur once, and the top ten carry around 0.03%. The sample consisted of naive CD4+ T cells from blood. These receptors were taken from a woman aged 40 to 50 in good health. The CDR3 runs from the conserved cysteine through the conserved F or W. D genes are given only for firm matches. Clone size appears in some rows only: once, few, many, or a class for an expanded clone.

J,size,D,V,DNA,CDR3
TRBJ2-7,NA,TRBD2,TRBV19,TGTGCCAGTAGTATAGTGGGAGGGCGGGCAGGCTACGAGCAGTACTTC,CASSIVGGRAGYEQYF
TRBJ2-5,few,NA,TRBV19,TGTGCCAGTAGTCTACAAGAGACCCAGTACTTC,CASSLQETQYF
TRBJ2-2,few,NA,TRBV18,TGTGCCAGCTCACCACTGACCGGGACAAAGGACACCGGGGAGCTGTTTTTT,CASSPLTGTKDTGELFF
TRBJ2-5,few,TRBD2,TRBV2,TGTGCCAGCAACACTTTCGGGGGGACCCAAGAGACCCAGTACTTC,CASNTFGGTQETQYF
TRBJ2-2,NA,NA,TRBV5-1,TGCGCCAGCAGCTTGTCCGGACAGAACACCGGGGAGCTGTTTTTT,CASSLSGQNTGELFF
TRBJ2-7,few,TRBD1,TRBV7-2,TGTGCCAGCAGCTCGGCCGGGACAGGGCCCTACGAGCAGTACTTC,CASSSAGTGPYEQYF
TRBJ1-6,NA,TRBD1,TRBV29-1,TGCAGCGTCGCGACAGGGAACCCCGGGGGCCCCCTCCACTTT,CSVATGNPGGPLHF
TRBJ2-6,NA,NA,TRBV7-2,TGTGCCAGCAGCTTAGATCCGAGAGGGGCCAACGTCCTGACTTTC,CASSLDPRGANVLTF
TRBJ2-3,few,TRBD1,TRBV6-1,TGTGCCAGCAGTGAAGTGTTAGGACAGGGCACAGATACGCAGTATTTT,CASSEVLGQGTDTQYF
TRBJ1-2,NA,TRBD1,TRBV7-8,TGTGCCAGCAGCTTAGTGAGGACAGGGGCGGGTGGCTACACCTTC,CASSLVRTGAGGYTF
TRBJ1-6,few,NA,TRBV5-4,TGTGCCAGCAGCCGCGGAGGGAGCTCCTATAATTCACCCCTCCACTTT,CASSRGGSSYNSPLHF